Listed here are 13 T cell receptor beta chains from one sample, sequenced in a study of blood T cell repertoires in COVID-19. Using immunoSEQ multiplex PCR, the repertoire was profiled, and TCRdb retains in-frame clones only, with some absent. Here the sample spans about 110,000 clones, about four fifths being singletons. What was sequenced was peripheral blood. All receptors derive from a woman aged 40 to 55 with acute or convalescent COVID-19.

This sequence joins TRBV7-3 and TRBJ2-2; the D gene is possibly TRBD2 (6 bases). This CDR3 is built from 16 residues. The V end lost 5 bases, the J end lost 7 bases, and 20 bases lay between the germline ends. From germline, CDR1 is SGHTA and CDR2 FQGTGA. In DNA form, the CDR3 reads TGTGCCAGCAGCCCCCAGTCGAGCGGGTTAAACGGGGAGCTGTTTTTT. Its protein is CASSPQSSGLNGELFF.

In this sample, this clone turned up many times. The chain has TRBV2 and TRBJ1-6; 9 bases line up with TRBD1. The V gene end was trimmed by 5 bases and the J gene end by 10 bases; junction bases not matched to a gene: 6. This CDR3 has 14 amino acids. Germline V lookup: CDR1 SNHLY, CDR2 FYNNEI. CDR3 protein: CASSRGQGGSPLHF. The CDR3 bases are TGTGCCAGCAGTAGGGGACAGGGAGGATCACCCCTCCACTTT. Combining the CDR3 with reference TRBV2 and TRBJ1-6 gives the whole variable domain EPEVTQTPSHQVTQMGQEVILRCVPISNHLYFYWYRQILGQKVEFLVSFYNNEISEKSEIFDDQFSVERPDGSNFTLKIRSTKLEDSAMYFCASSRGQGGSPLHFGNGTRLTVT.

This rearrangement joins TRBV3-1 (or the pseudogene TRBV3-2) to TRBJ2-5; 14 bases match TRBD2. The germline gives CDR1 LGHDT, CDR2 YNNKEL (reference sequence). This CDR3 is 18 amino acids long. V dropped 5 bases and J dropped 1; count of bases not matched to a gene: 9. Here the CDR3 DNA reads TGTGCCAGCAGCGCAGGGAGACTAGCGGGGGGGAGCCAAGAGACCCAGTACTTC. Residues: CASSAGRLAGGSQETQYF.

The chain combines TRBV9 with TRBJ2-7; 7 bases fit TRBD1. CDR3 length equals 17 residues. Germline assignment: CDR1 SGDLS and CDR2 YYNGEE. J lost 1 base, V lost 4 bases, and 14 bases had no gene match. Here the CDR3 reads CASSPIPGGFGSYEQYF. The CDR3 nucleotides are TGTGCCAGCAGCCCCATTCCAGGGGGATTTGGGTCCTACGAGCAGTACTTC.

The gene calls are TRBV15 and TRBJ1-5; TRBD1 matches at 12 bases. CDR3 size: 16 residues. CDR1 and CDR2 from the germline V gene are LNHNV and YYDKDF (reference sequence). Trimming cost V 2 bases and J 3 bases; bases outside gene matches: 2. In nucleotides, the CDR3 is TGTGCCACCAGCAGACAGGGACAGGGGGCCAATCAGCCCCAGCATTTT. It codes for CATSRQGQGANQPQHF.

The V gene is TRBV5-1, the J gene TRBJ2-1, with D perhaps TRBD1 (6 bases). CDR3 length equals 14 residues. Germline CDR1 SGHRS, CDR2 YFSETQ. V lost 3 bases and J 3 bases, leaving 10 bases between the germline ends. The CDR3 DNA sequence: TGCGCCAGCAGCTCAGGGACAAACTACAATGAGCAGTTCTTC. It translates to CASSSGTNYNEQFF. Drawing the rest from reference TRBV5-1 and TRBJ2-1, the complete variable domain is KAGVTQTPRYLIKTRGQQVTLSCSPISGHRSVSWYQQTPGQGLQFLFEYFSETQRNKGNFPGRFSGRQFSNSRSEMNVSTLELGDSALYLCASSSGTNYNEQFFGPGTRLTVL.

In this sample, this clone turned up once. Its ends do not fully match the called genes, so a read error is possible. This sequence joins TRBV7-6 and TRBJ2-3; 11 nucleotides line up with TRBD2. This CDR3 has 15 amino acids. The V gene's germline CDR1 is SGHVS and CDR2 FNYEAQ. CDR3 bases: TGTGCCAGCAGTTTAGCGGGGGGGTTCACAGATACGCAGTATTTT. This sequence encodes CASSLAGGFTDTQYF.

This clone occurred a few times. The chain recombines TRBV18 with TRBJ2-1, with 8 bases identical to TRBD1. V was clipped by 0 bases and J by 4 bases; unmatched bases: 5. This CDR3 has 16 amino acids. Germline V CDR1 and CDR2: KGHSH, LQKENI. CDR3 sequence reads: CASSPPTGVAYNEQFF. For the CDR3, the DNA is TGTGCCAGCTCACCACCGACAGGGGTGGCATACAATGAGCAGTTCTTC.

The rearrangement links TRBV6-5 to TRBJ2-5; D possibly corresponds to TRBD2 (6 bases). Deletions cut 2 bases from V and 9 bases from J, with 13 bases between. There are 13 residues in the CDR3. Germline-derived CDR1 and CDR2 are MNHEY and SVGAGI. As DNA, the CDR3 is TGTGCCAGCAGTTACGGCGGGGTCAAGGCCCAGTACTTC. Residues: CASSYGGVKAQYF.

This chain links TRBV11-3 with TRBJ2-1; 9 bases are shared with TRBD2. Germline V CDR1 and CDR2: SGHNT, YENEEA. The V and J ends lost 3 bases and 4 bases, in that order; junction bases with no gene match: 7. The CDR3 length is 16 residues. The CDR3 loop is CASSLRGGGNYNEQFF. In DNA form, the CDR3 reads TGTGCCAGCAGCTTGCGGGGGGGCGGGAATTACAATGAGCAGTTCTTC.

The chain joins TRBV6-6 to TRBJ1-2; maybe TRBD1 (5 bases). The length of the CDR3 is 14 residues. The germline CDR1 and CDR2 sequences are MNHNY and SVGAGI (reference sequence). V gave up 2 bases and J gave up 8 bases, with 15 bases separating them. CDR3 in amino acids: CASSYNGRGDGYTF. CDR3 in DNA: TGTGCCAGCAGTTACAACGGGAGAGGGGACGGCTACACCTTC.

This clone has more than one count but fewer than ten. The chain carries TRBV19 and TRBJ1-2, with D tentatively TRBD1 (5 bases). V lost 6 bases to trimming and J lost 8 bases, with 19 bases between them. This CDR3 is built from 14 residues. The germline V gene has CDR1 LNHDA and CDR2 SQIVND (reference sequence). CDR3 bases: TGTGCCAGTAGCCCTAGGGCAGGGATGAACGGCTACACCTTC. Protein: CASSPRAGMNGYTF.

The CDR3 DNA is TGTGCCAGCAGCTCCTCAGGGGAGCGCCAAGAGACCCAGTACTTC. Translating it yields CASSSSGERQETQYF. The rearrangement uses TRBV11-3 and TRBJ2-5, with D possibly TRBD1 on 6 matching bases. Germline loops: CDR1 SGHNT, CDR2 YENEEA. The CDR3 spans 15 residues. Trimming stripped 4 bases from V and 1 base from J, with 13 bases between.